The next 25 T cell receptor beta chains were all read from a single sample in a study of cytomegalovirus exposure and HLA in healthy donors. The PCR was carried out with 60 Vbeta primers and 13 Jbeta primers. Some clones are missing from TCRdb's copy, which holds only in-frame ones; the method was immunoSEQ multiplex PCR. The repertoire holds approximately 93,000 clones, with just under 80% as singletons. The sequencing sample was made of PBMCs. The source is a woman aged 40 to 50 in good health and CMV-seronegative.

The chain employs TRBV5-1 and TRBJ2-7; 9 bases line up with TRBD1. With V trimmed by 1 base and J by 5 bases, 7 bases remained unmatched. CDR3 length: 15 amino acids. Germline V lookup: CDR1 SGHRS, CDR2 YFSETQ. In nucleotides, the CDR3 is TGCGCCAGCAGCTTGTTAACAGGGGGCCGGGACGAGCAGTACTTC. Encoded protein: CASSLLTGGRDEQYF.

V usage is TRBV19 and J usage is TRBJ2-6; the D is unclear. This CDR3 is built from 15 residues. V was trimmed by 5 bases and J by 0 bases, leaving 8 bases between them. Per the germline V gene, CDR1 is LNHDA and CDR2 is SQIVND (reference sequence). CDR3 sequence: CASSPDNSGANVLTF. Written as DNA, the CDR3 is TGTGCCAGTAGTCCAGACAACTCTGGGGCCAACGTCCTGACTTTC.

This rearrangement joins TRBV13 to TRBJ2-5, with 9 bases fitting TRBD2. This CDR3 spans 17 amino acids. Germline CDR1 is PRHDT and CDR2 is FYEKMQ (reference sequence). The J segment lost 4 bases and the V segment lost 4 bases, leaving 13 bases of the junction unmatched. CDR3 sequence reads: CASSSRLADGRGETQYF. The CDR3, as DNA: TGTGCCAGCAGCTCCCGACTAGCGGATGGGAGAGGAGAGACCCAGTACTTC.

The genes are TRBV29-1 and TRBJ2-7; 8 bases match TRBD2. Germline trimming cut 2 bases from V and 6 bases from J; bases unmatched to any gene: 3. The CDR3 has 12 amino acids. Germline V gene data show CDR1 as SQVTM and CDR2 as ANQGSEA. CDR3 DNA: TGCAGCGTTGAACTAGCGGGCTTCGAGCAGTACTTC. It codes for CSVELAGFEQYF.

The rearrangement uses TRBV4-1 and TRBJ1-2, with D unclear. The CDR3 is made up of 15 amino acids. Germline CDR1 reads MGHRA; CDR2 reads YSYEKL. V gave up 0 bases and J gave up 4 bases, with 12 bases separating them. The CDR3 DNA reads as TGCGCCAGCAGCCAAGATCGTGGAGAATTCTATGGCTACACCTTC. As protein: CASSQDRGEFYGYTF.

The chain is built from TRBV6-4 and TRBJ2-1, with 8 bases identical to TRBD2. Germline lookup yields CDR1 MRHNA and CDR2 SNTAGT. CDR3 length: 15 amino acids. V trimming: 3 bases; J trimming: 6 bases; junction bases outside the gene matches: 7. In DNA form, the CDR3 reads TGTGCCAGCAGTGAATGGAGCGGGAGTACCAATGAGCAGTTCTTC. Its translation: CASSEWSGSTNEQFF.

V usage is TRBV5-1 and J usage is TRBJ2-1, with 14 bases aligning to TRBD2. This CDR3 spans 19 amino acids. The germline V gene has CDR1 SGHRS and CDR2 YFSETQ. With V trimmed by 5 bases and J by 3 bases, 13 bases remained unmatched. The CDR3 bases are TGCGCCAGCAGTAAGGGACTAGCGGGAGTCGTTGGGGGCTACAATGAGCAGTTCTTC. This gives the protein CASSKGLAGVVGGYNEQFF.

CDR3 sequence (DNA): TGTGCCAGCAGTGGGGTTCAGGGGTCCGACGAGCAGTACTTC. It encodes CASSGVQGSDEQYF. V gene TRBV2 combines with J gene TRBJ2-7; D is perhaps TRBD1 (6 bases). Germline values: CDR1 SNHLY, CDR2 FYNNEI. Trimming took off 4 bases at V and 5 bases at J, with 15 bases between the two ends. This CDR3 contains 14 residues.

This chain joins TRBV9 and TRBJ2-1; a possible D gene is TRBD2 (6 bases). CDR3 length: 15 amino acids. Between the trimmed V and J ends, which lost 1 base and 9 bases, there was a span of 17 bases. Germline V lookup: CDR1 SGDLS, CDR2 YYNGEE. The CDR3 region has the DNA TGTGCCAGCAGCGTATTTAGCGGCCCCGAGGGTGAGCAGTTCTTC. It is translated as CASSVFSGPEGEQFF.

This chain connects TRBV4-3 to TRBJ1-4, with TRBD1 as a possible D gene (5 bases). Per the germline V gene, CDR1 is LGHNA and CDR2 is YSLEER. Between the trimmed V and J ends, which lost 3 bases and 2 bases, there was a span of 13 bases. The CDR3 spans 16 residues. This chain's CDR3 is CASSQGTHSTNEKLFF. CDR3 coding DNA: TGCGCCAGCAGCCAGGGGACTCATTCCACTAATGAAAAACTGTTTTTT.

The J gene is TRBJ1-3, the V gene TRBV12-5; TRBD1 might be the D (5 bases). Deletions cut 1 base from V and 4 bases from J, with 5 bases between. CDR1 and CDR2 from the germline V gene are LGHNT and FRNRAP. The CDR3 consists of 13 residues. The DNA for the CDR3 is TGTGCTAGTGGTTTGGGACAGGGAAACACCATATATTTT. Amino acids: CASGLGQGNTIYF.

The V call is TRBV2, the J call TRBJ1-5; 11 nucleotides match TRBD1. Germline-derived CDR1 and CDR2 are SNHLY and FYNNEI. The CDR3 covers 17 residues. V lost 10 bases, J lost 2 bases, and 13 bases stayed unmatched. CDR3 in DNA: TGTGCCACCACCAGGGACAGGGGGGCCGGGGGCAATCAGCCCCAGCATTTT. This codes for CATTRDRGAGGNQPQHF. Drawing the rest from reference TRBV2 and TRBJ1-5, the complete variable domain is EPEVTQTPSHQVTQMGQEVILRCVPISNHLYFYWYRQILGQKVEFLVSFYNNEISEKSEIFDDQFSVERPDGSNFTLKIRSTKLEDSAMYFCATTRDRGAGGNQPQHFGDGTRLSIL.

The rearrangement links TRBV6-1 to TRBJ1-6, with D unclear. Germline CDR1 MNHNS, CDR2 SASEGT. This CDR3 is 12 amino acids long. Trimming cost V 5 bases and J 6 bases, with 5 bases left between them. CDR3 in amino acids: CASSRLNSPLHF. The CDR3 nucleotides read TGTGCCAGCAGTCGTCTTAATTCACCCCTCCACTTT.

This clone has a handful of counts. This chain joins TRBV5-6 and TRBJ1-1; D not resolved. Germline V gene lookup returns CDR1 SGHDT and CDR2 YYEEEE. This CDR3 contains 14 residues. V was clipped by 5 bases and J by 1 base, with 12 bases between them. The CDR3 is CASSSRRSNTEAFF. CDR3 sequence (DNA): TGTGCCAGCAGTAGCAGACGGTCGAACACTGAAGCTTTCTTT.

The sample holds a few counts of this clone. Other DNA sequences in this specimen translate into the identical CDR3. CDR3 bases: TGCGCCAGCAGCTTGTACGGTAGAGGCACTGAAGCTTTCTTT. Residues: CASSLYGRGTEAFF. The chain couples TRBV5-1 to TRBJ1-1, with D hard to call. The CDR3 is made up of 14 amino acids. In germline, CDR1 is SGHRS, CDR2 YFSETQ. V shed 1 base and J shed 4 bases, with 11 bases lying between them.

This clone has more than one count but fewer than ten. The chain is built from TRBV5-1 and TRBJ1-5; no clear D. Germline CDR1 and CDR2: SGHRS and YFSETQ. The germline V and J ends were trimmed by 1 base and 0 bases, with 17 bases remaining between them. CDR3 length equals 18 residues. Written as DNA, the CDR3 is TGCGCCAGCAGCTTGAGTCCCGTGACACCAGGTAGCAATCAGCCCCAGCATTTT. It encodes CASSLSPVTPGSNQPQHF.

This chain links TRBV5-1 with TRBJ2-1; 10 nucleotides align to TRBD2. Germline V gene sequence: CDR1 SGHRS, CDR2 YFSETQ. Trimming removed 4 bases from V and 0 bases from J; junction bases left unmatched: 4. The CDR3 runs 16 residues. This CDR3 reads CASSGGLAASYNEQFF. The CDR3 DNA is TGCGCCAGCAGCGGAGGACTAGCGGCCTCCTACAATGAGCAGTTCTTC.

On this clone itself: In the same sample, other DNA sequences code for this CDR3. As DNA, the CDR3 is TGTGCCAGCAGCCCCCCCCAGGGAATGAACACTGAAGCTTTCTTT. As protein: CASSPPQGMNTEAFF. The chain has TRBV5-4 and TRBJ1-1; a possible D gene is TRBD1 (5 bases). V lost 4 bases, J lost 0 bases, and 13 bases lay in between. The CDR3 is made up of 15 amino acids. Germline lookup yields CDR1 SGHNT and CDR2 YYREEE (reference sequence).

The V gene is TRBV14, the J gene TRBJ2-2; 11 positions agree with TRBD1. J was trimmed by 4 bases and V by 6 bases; bases with no gene match: 4. Germline assignment: CDR1 SGHDN and CDR2 FVKESK. The CDR3 spans 15 residues. CDR3 DNA: TGTGCCAGCAGGCACGGACAGGGGGCCACCGGGGAGCTGTTTTTT. It translates to CASRHGQGATGELFF.

This clone was seen once. This sequence joins TRBV27 and TRBJ2-7; tentative D call: TRBD1 (6 bases). The CDR3 totals 15 residues. Germline V lookup: CDR1 MNHEY, CDR2 SMNVEV (reference sequence). V dropped 2 bases and J dropped 3 bases, with 14 bases sitting between them. The CDR3: CASSLKFAGDYEQYF. The CDR3 DNA reads as TGTGCCAGCAGTTTAAAATTTGCAGGGGACTACGAGCAGTACTTC.

The rearrangement uses TRBV5-1 and TRBJ1-6; D possibly corresponds to TRBD1 (5 bases). The CDR3 totals 13 residues. CDR1 and CDR2 from the germline V gene are SGHRS and YFSETQ. Between the trimmed V and J ends, which lost 2 bases and 8 bases, there was a span of 8 bases. The DNA of the CDR3 is TGCGCCAGCAGCTTACAGGCGGATTCACCCCTCCACTTT. Translation gives CASSLQADSPLHF.

The V gene is TRBV6-5, the J gene TRBJ2-7; TRBD1 might be the D (6 bases). The V end lost 6 bases, the J end lost 1 base, and 10 bases lay between the germline ends. CDR1 MNHEY and CDR2 SVGAGI come from the germline V gene. The CDR3 runs to 13 residues. The CDR3 spells CASRRQASYEQYF. CDR3 sequence (DNA): TGTGCCAGCAGAAGACAGGCTTCCTACGAGCAGTACTTC.

The rearrangement joins TRBV27 to TRBJ2-2; 14 bases are shared with TRBD2. Germline V CDR1 and CDR2: MNHEY, SMNVEV (reference sequence). V lost 6 bases to trimming and J lost 8 bases; unmatched junction nucleotides: 5. This CDR3 comprises 15 residues. The DNA for the CDR3 is TGTGCCAGCAGCCGGACTAGCGGGGGGCAGGGGGAGCTGTTTTTT. Amino acid sequence: CASSRTSGGQGELFF.

The V gene is TRBV28, the J gene TRBJ2-5; D unclear. The germline V gene encodes CDR1 MDHEN and CDR2 SYDVKM. This CDR3 contains 15 residues. V lost 4 bases, J lost 4 bases, and 16 bases lay in between. The CDR3 sequence is CASSSRTTRRETQYF. DNA for the CDR3: TGTGCCAGCAGTTCCCGAACCACTCGTAGAGAGACCCAGTACTTC.

The J gene is TRBJ1-2, the V gene TRBV4-2, with a possible D match to TRBD1 (6 bases). The V end lost 4 bases, the J end lost 8 bases, and 23 bases lay between the germline ends. Germline V gene sequence: CDR1 LGHNA, CDR2 YNFKEQ. This CDR3 is built from 16 residues. The CDR3 nucleotides are TGTGCCAGCAGCCCTATCAGGCCGGGGACAAGCGGAGGCTACACCTTC. Amino acid sequence: CASSPIRPGTSGGYTF.